The 29 T cell receptor beta chains presented below share a single source sample, sequenced in a study of OX40 agonist ivuxolimab in advanced cancers. The library was prepared using the immunoSEQ multiplex PCR assay. TCRdb stores this immuneACCESS table with in-frame sequences only. Part of the clones is absent; in the studies checked, under half of the shortfall reflects unresolved V genes, and no reason is known for the rest. The sample table lists 39,000 or so clones, 86% of them with a count of one. The top ten constitute 9% to 13% of the sample. This material consisted of CD4+ or CD8+ T cells sorted from blood, taken in a trial of the OX40 agonist ivuxolimab. The receptors shown here come from an adult with an advanced solid tumor such as melanoma, head and neck, liver or kidney cancer.

The chain uses TRBV18 and TRBJ2-5; maybe TRBD1 (5 bases). The CDR3 length is 15 residues. Germline loops: CDR1 KGHSH, CDR2 LQKENI. Trimming left V 2 bases short and J 3 bases short, with 13 bases between. CDR3 nucleotides: TGTGCCAGCTCACCAAGCAGGGTATGGGAAGAGACCCAGTACTTC. It yields the protein CASSPSRVWEETQYF.

The V and J genes are TRBV5-1 and TRBJ2-3; TRBD2 matches 10 bases. Germline V gene sequence: CDR1 SGHRS, CDR2 YFSETQ. The ends lost 2 bases at V and 3 bases at J; junction bases unmatched: 9. The length of the CDR3 is 17 residues. CDR3 sequence (DNA): TGCGCCAGCAGCTTTAAGAGTTTAGCGGGAGGAACAGATACGCAGTATTTT. Translated, it gives CASSFKSLAGGTDTQYF.

The chain carries TRBV18 and TRBJ1-1; D unclear. The CDR3 length is 15 residues. Looked up from germline, CDR1 is KGHSH and CDR2 is LQKENI. Trimming left V 6 bases short and J 1 base short, with 15 bases between. CDR3 amino acids: CASSSLRTQNTEAFF. The CDR3 bases are TGTGCCAGCTCGTCACTAAGGACCCAGAACACTGAAGCTTTCTTT.

This clone was counted once. The chain joins TRBV6-1 to TRBJ1-4; tentatively, D is TRBD1 (6 bases). Trimming left V 4 bases short and J 0 bases short, with 15 bases between. CDR1 and CDR2 from the germline V gene are MNHNS and SASEGT. The CDR3 totals 17 residues. The DNA for the CDR3 is TGTGCCAGCAGTGCACCGAGGGGGGGAACAACTAATGAAAAACTGTTTTTT. Its translation: CASSAPRGGTTNEKLFF.

This clone was seen only once. The chain uses TRBV27 and TRBJ1-5, with D possibly being TRBD1 (6 bases). The CDR3 has 16 residues. With 5 bases removed from V and 6 bases from J, the gap between germline ends came to 20 bases. Germline V CDR1 and CDR2: MNHEY, SMNVEV (reference sequence). DNA for the CDR3: TGTGCCAGCAGTCCCCTCACAGGGCCATCCGGTCAGCCCCAGCATTTT. Amino acid sequence: CASSPLTGPSGQPQHF.

The genes are TRBV6-5 and TRBJ2-7; 7 nucleotides line up with TRBD1. The germline gives CDR1 MNHEY, CDR2 SVGAGI. The CDR3 is 15 residues long. After removal of 5 bases from V and 1 base from J, the junction contained 8 bases not matched to a gene. The CDR3 spells CASSVGQYLSYEQYF. For the CDR3, the DNA is TGTGCCAGCAGTGTGGGACAGTATCTTTCCTACGAGCAGTACTTC.

The chain recombines TRBV7-9 with TRBJ1-2; D is undetermined. V was pared by 5 bases and J by 8 bases, with 15 bases between. The germline V gene has CDR1 SEHNR and CDR2 FQNEAQ (reference sequence). The CDR3 loop spans 13 amino acids. CDR3 protein: CASSVTPRGGYTF. CDR3 bases: TGTGCCAGCAGCGTCACACCCCGCGGGGGCTACACCTTC.

V usage is TRBV9 and J usage is TRBJ2-3; the match to TRBD1 covers 7 bases. Germline values: CDR1 SGDLS, CDR2 YYNGEE. The junction had 1 base not matched to a gene; V was cut back by 1 base and J by 5 bases. The CDR3 is 13 amino acids. The CDR3 nucleotides are TGTGCCAGCAGCGTAAGACAGGGAGATACGCAGTATTTT. It yields the protein CASSVRQGDTQYF.

V gene TRBV6-4 combines with J gene TRBJ1-6; D unresolved. Germline V gives CDR1 MRHNA, CDR2 SNTAGT. Trimming took off 8 bases at V and 7 bases at J, with 9 bases between the two ends. The CDR3 sequence is 12 residues long. The CDR3 nucleotides are TGTGCCAGCTGGGCTTGGAATTCACCCCTCCACTTT. It specifies CASWAWNSPLHF.

CDR3 bases: TGTGCCAGCAGTTCTAACAGGGATTGGACTGAAGCTTTCTTT. Its protein is CASSSNRDWTEAFF. The chain recombines TRBV28 with TRBJ1-1; TRBD1 might be the D (6 bases). V was clipped by 4 bases and J by 5 bases, with 14 bases between them. CDR3 size: 14 residues. The germline V gene has CDR1 MDHEN and CDR2 SYDVKM. Supplemented by reference TRBV28 and TRBJ1-1, the full variable domain reads DVKVTQSSRYLVKRTGEKVFLECVQDMDHENMFWYRQDPGLGLRLIYFSYDVKMKEKGDIPEGYSVSREKKERFSLILESASTNQTSMYLCASSSNRDWTEAFFGQGTRLTVV.

This clone was found a few times. The genes are TRBV28 and TRBJ1-1; D remains unclear. V dropped 3 bases and J dropped 8 bases, with 22 bases sitting between them. The CDR3 sequence is 16 residues long. Germline V gives CDR1 MDHEN, CDR2 SYDVKM. CDR3 sequence (DNA): TGTGCCAGCAGTTTTGGTACAGCAGCCCCACCAAGGGAAGCTTTCTTT. Protein sequence: CASSFGTAAPPREAFF.

The chain employs TRBV6-6 and TRBJ1-5; no clear D gene. The CDR3 loop spans 16 amino acids. Germline V lookup: CDR1 MNHNY, CDR2 SVGAGI (reference sequence). V dropped 4 bases and J dropped 2 bases, with 15 bases sitting between them. The CDR3 region has the DNA TGTGCCAGCAGTTCCAACGGGAAGGGAGGCAATCAGCCCCAGCATTTT. Translation: CASSSNGKGGNQPQHF.

This sequence joins TRBV7-9 and TRBJ2-7; the match to TRBD2 covers 8 bases. Germline lookup yields CDR1 SEHNR and CDR2 FQNEAQ (reference sequence). CDR3 length: 15 amino acids. V gave up 5 bases and J gave up 0 bases; unmatched junction bases: 6. CDR3 residues: CASSRSGKSSYEQYF. For the CDR3, the DNA is TGTGCCAGCAGCCGTAGCGGGAAAAGCTCCTACGAGCAGTACTTC.

V gene TRBV4-1 combines with J gene TRBJ1-4; TRBD1 is a possible D gene (5 bases). The V and J ends lost 6 bases and 8 bases respectively, with 13 bases between them. The germline CDR1 and CDR2 sequences are MGHRA and YSYEKL. The CDR3 is 13 amino acids. The CDR3: CASRGEGWEKLFF. In nucleotides, the CDR3 is TGCGCCAGCAGAGGGGAGGGTTGGGAAAAACTGTTTTTT.

The gene calls are TRBV7-9 and TRBJ1-4; no definite D call. This CDR3 region has 14 residues. V lost 5 bases, J lost 12 bases, and 19 bases lay in between. The germline CDR1 and CDR2 sequences are SEHNR and FQNEAQ (reference sequence). The CDR3 reads CASSHPFEKEELFF. The CDR3 nucleotides are TGTGCCAGCAGCCACCCATTCGAAAAAGAGGAACTGTTTTTT.

This clone was recorded once. As DNA, the CDR3 is TGTGCCAGCAGCGTAGAGGCGGGAGGACAGACCCAGTACTTC. It yields the protein CASSVEAGGQTQYF. The rearrangement links TRBV9 to TRBJ2-5; 8 bases match TRBD2. The V and J ends lost 0 bases and 6 bases, in that order; junction bases with no gene match: 4. The V gene's germline CDR1 is SGDLS and CDR2 YYNGEE. This CDR3 spans 14 amino acids.

The chain links TRBV11-2 to TRBJ1-2; D perhaps matches TRBD1 (6 bases). With 5 bases removed from V and 1 base from J, the gap between germline ends came to 17 bases. The CDR3 is made up of 16 amino acids. Germline V gene sequence: CDR1 SGHAT, CDR2 FQNNGV. CDR3 in DNA: TGTGCCAGCAGCGCAGGGGCAAGAGCCCTTAACTATGGCTACACCTTC. This gives the protein CASSAGARALNYGYTF.

In its sample, this clone was seen a few times. The V call is TRBV4-2, the J call TRBJ2-3; D is ambiguous. Trimming pared 1 base from V and 1 base from J, leaving 9 bases between. There are 15 residues in the CDR3. In germline, CDR1 is LGHNA, CDR2 YNFKEQ. The CDR3 coding sequence is TGTGCCAGCAGCCAAGGCGGCTTGCGCACAGATACGCAGTATTTT. This translates into CASSQGGLRTDTQYF.

The CDR3 is CASSISATGAGVEQFF. For the CDR3, the DNA is TGTGCCAGCAGCATTAGTGCGACAGGGGCGGGCGTTGAGCAGTTCTTC. V is TRBV9 and J is TRBJ2-1, with 8 bases identical to TRBD1. V gave up 4 bases and J gave up 9 bases; unmatched junction bases: 15. The CDR3 totals 16 residues. Germline loops: CDR1 SGDLS, CDR2 YYNGEE.

J is TRBJ2-1 and V is TRBV4-3; D may match TRBD1 or TRBD2 (5 bases each). CDR1 and CDR2 from the germline V gene are LGHNA and YSLEER. The CDR3 loop spans 12 amino acids. With 1 base removed from V and 9 bases from J, the gap between germline ends came to 7 bases. The CDR3 loop reads CASSQGGTEQFF. CDR3 sequence (DNA): TGCGCCAGCAGCCAAGGAGGGACTGAGCAGTTCTTC.

This clone has ten or more counts. The chain carries TRBV2 and TRBJ2-3; D is possibly TRBD1 (6 bases). Germline values: CDR1 SNHLY, CDR2 FYNNEI. With 9 bases removed from V and 3 bases from J, the gap between germline ends came to 13 bases. The CDR3 loop spans 13 amino acids. The CDR3 DNA reads as TGTGCCAGACAGGGTGTGGGGACAGATACGCAGTATTTT. It specifies CARQGVGTDTQYF.

The rearrangement links TRBV27 to TRBJ2-7; 10 positions match TRBD2. Germline lookup yields CDR1 MNHEY and CDR2 SMNVEV (reference sequence). V shed 5 bases, J shed 3 bases, and the junction held 4 bases outside the gene matches. The CDR3 is made up of 14 amino acids. CDR3 protein: CASSPGLASYEQYF. The CDR3 region has the DNA TGTGCCAGCAGTCCGGGACTAGCGAGCTACGAGCAGTACTTC.

The genes are TRBV7-5 and TRBJ1-1. TRBV7-5 is annotated as a pseudogene. The CDR3 has 14 residues. CDR3 nucleotide sequence: TGTGCCAGAAGCTACTTAGGTCCGGCCACTGAAGCTTTCTTT. Residues: CARSYLGPATEAFF.

The chain joins TRBV6-5 to TRBJ2-7, with TRBD2 identical over 9 bases. The CDR3 runs 15 residues. V dropped 6 bases and J dropped 2; count of bases not matched to a gene: 8. The germline gives CDR1 MNHEY, CDR2 SVGAGI. The CDR3 is CASRLGGGGTYEQYF. The CDR3 DNA is TGTGCCAGCAGGCTTGGCGGGGGGGGGACCTACGAGCAGTACTTC.

This chain joins TRBV4-1 and TRBJ2-7; weak D call: TRBD1 (5 bases). CDR1 MGHRA and CDR2 YSYEKL come from the germline V gene. This CDR3 has 15 amino acids. The ends were cut back, 0 bases at V and 2 bases at J, with 11 bases in the middle. CDR3 nucleotides: TGCGCCAGCAGCCAAGAACCCCAGGGCACCTACGAGCAGTACTTC. It encodes CASSQEPQGTYEQYF.

This clone was detected a few times. The chain is built from TRBV7-9 and TRBJ1-5, with 8 bases lining up with TRBD1. The V segment lost 2 bases and the J segment 2 bases; nucleotides outside the gene matches: 2. CDR3 length: 15 residues. Germline V gives CDR1 SEHNR, CDR2 FQNEAQ (reference sequence). CDR3 bases: TGTGCCAGCAGCTTACCAGGGGGCGGCAATCAGCCCCAGCATTTT. This translates into CASSLPGGGNQPQHF. Filled out from reference TRBV7-9 and TRBJ1-5, the complete variable domain reads DTGVSQNPRHKITKRGQNVTFRCDPISEHNRLYWYRQTLGQGPEFLTYFQNEAQLEKSRLLSDRFSAERPKGSFSTLEIQRTEQGDSAMYLCASSLPGGGNQPQHFGDGTRLSIL.

This clone appeared once. The DNA of the CDR3 is TGTGCCAGCAGTTCTCCCCCCCGCGAGCAGTACTTC. Its translation: CASSSPPREQYF. The chain combines TRBV7-9 with TRBJ2-7; D is undetermined. The CDR3 spans 12 residues. Per the germline V gene, CDR1 is SEHNR and CDR2 is FQNEAQ (reference sequence). Deletions cut 6 bases from V and 6 bases from J, with 12 bases between. The variable domain in full, completed from reference TRBV7-9 and TRBJ2-7, reads DTGVSQNPRHKITKRGQNVTFRCDPISEHNRLYWYRQTLGQGPEFLTYFQNEAQLEKSRLLSDRFSAERPKGSFSTLEIQRTEQGDSAMYLCASSSPPREQYFGPGTRLTVT.

The gene calls are TRBV7-2 and TRBJ2-4; D gene uncertain. CDR1 is SGHTA and CDR2 is FQGNSA in the germline V gene. V was shortened by 1 base and J by 8 bases, with 6 bases between the two germline ends. The CDR3 consists of 12 residues. The CDR3 protein is CASSLGQDIQYF. The CDR3 DNA sequence: TGTGCCAGCAGCTTAGGTCAGGACATTCAGTACTTC.

The sample holds one count of this clone. J is TRBJ2-1 and V is TRBV9, with D possibly TRBD2 on 6 matching bases. This CDR3 region has 14 residues. Trimming pared 6 bases from V and 2 bases from J, leaving 12 bases between. Germline CDR1 is SGDLS and CDR2 is YYNGEE. The CDR3 coding sequence is TGTGCCAGCAACGGAGGAGGGGCCTACAATGAGCAGTTCTTC. This encodes CASNGGGAYNEQFF.